This record concerns one T cell receptor beta chain sequence. Antigen specificity is unknown. The data originate from a study of T cell responses to AZD1222 COVID-19 vaccine. TCRdb keeps only in-frame clones here, not all; method: immunoSEQ multiplex PCR. Here the sample spans 50,000 to 75,000 clones, 89% being singletons. Regarding the study as a whole: Donors in the cohort were predominantly white British and more often female, and clonal diversity was possibly underestimated. Elevations in Spike-specific TCR breadth and depth followed administration of two AZD1222 doses. Dominant at 160-218 and 743-854, vaccine-associated CD4 TCRs also spanned spike.

The material was peripheral blood, obtained 28 days after the second AZD1222 dose. This TCR was sampled from an adult who received the AZD1222 COVID-19 vaccine.

The CDR3 bases are TGTGCCAGCAGTTTACCGCTCGGACAGGGCCACACCATATATTTT. This sequence encodes CASSLPLGQGHTIYF. This sequence joins TRBV28 and TRBJ1-3; 8 nucleotides agree with TRBD1. Germline CDR1 is MDHEN and CDR2 is SYDVKM. With V trimmed by 2 bases and J by 8 bases, 8 bases remained unmatched. There are 15 residues in the CDR3.